This T cell receptor (beta chain) derives from a study of blood T cells in healthy people across ages. Study findings and constraints: Naive and antigen-experienced cells were not separated, limiting conclusive comparison. Researchers report that TCR beta diversity correlated strongly with naive T cell percentage. Diversity was higher, and naive CD4+ cells more numerous, in long-lived donors than in aged donors.

Primed by a sample-barcoded 5' primer and a J-beta primer mix, a second PCR proceeded for about 6 to 12 cycles. A template-switch adaptor with 12 random nucleotides tagged each cDNA molecule. TCRdb ran MiXCR on the 5' RACE reads and lists one entry per CDR3 protein. Of approximately 850,000 distinct CDR3 sequences listed, 58% are singletons. The germline V gene encodes CDR1 SGDLS and CDR2 YYNGEE. The CDR3 has 14 residues. V lost 2 bases, J lost 2 bases, and 9 bases lay in between. Note on this clonotype: Its antigen is not known.

This rearrangement joins TRBV9 to TRBJ2-3; the D is unclear. The specimen sequenced was blood. The receptor was isolated from a man aged 30 to 39 in good health. The CDR3 spells CASSVQLNTDTQYF. The CDR3 nucleotides are TGTGCCAGCAGCGTCCAACTTAACACAGATACGCAGTATTTT. The entire variable domain, with the rest obtained from reference TRBV9 and TRBJ2-3, is as follows: DSGVTQTPKHLITATGQRVTLRCSPRSGDLSVYWYQQSLDQGLQFLIQYYNGEERAKGNILERFSAQQFPDLHSELNLSSLELGDSALYFCASSVQLNTDTQYFGPGTRLTVL.